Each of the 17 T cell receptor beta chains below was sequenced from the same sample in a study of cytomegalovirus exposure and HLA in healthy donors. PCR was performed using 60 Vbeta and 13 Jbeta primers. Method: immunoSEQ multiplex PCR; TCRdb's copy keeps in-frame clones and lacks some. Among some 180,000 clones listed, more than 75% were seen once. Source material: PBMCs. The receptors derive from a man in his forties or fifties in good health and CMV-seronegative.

The DNA for the CDR3 is TGTGCCAGCAGTCAATATCTGGCGAGGGGGCCGAACACTGAAGCTTTCTTT. Protein: CASSQYLARGPNTEAFF. The chain recombines TRBV27 with TRBJ1-1; the match to TRBD1 covers 7 bases. The CDR3 sequence is 17 residues long. V lost 5 bases to trimming and J lost 1 base; unmatched junction nucleotides: 13. Germline loops: CDR1 MNHEY, CDR2 SMNVEV (reference sequence).

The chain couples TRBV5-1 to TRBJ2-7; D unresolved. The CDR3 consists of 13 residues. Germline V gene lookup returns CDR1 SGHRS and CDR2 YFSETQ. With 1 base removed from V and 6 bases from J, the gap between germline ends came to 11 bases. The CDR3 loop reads CASSLILGGEQYF. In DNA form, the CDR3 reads TGCGCCAGCAGCTTGATTCTCGGCGGCGAGCAGTACTTC.

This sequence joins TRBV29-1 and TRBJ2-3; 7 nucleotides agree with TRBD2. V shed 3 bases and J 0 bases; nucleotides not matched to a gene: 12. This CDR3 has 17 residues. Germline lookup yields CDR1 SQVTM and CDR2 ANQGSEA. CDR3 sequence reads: CSVDQHAGGGSTDTQYF. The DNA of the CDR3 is TGCAGCGTTGACCAACACGCCGGCGGGGGAAGCACAGATACGCAGTATTTT.

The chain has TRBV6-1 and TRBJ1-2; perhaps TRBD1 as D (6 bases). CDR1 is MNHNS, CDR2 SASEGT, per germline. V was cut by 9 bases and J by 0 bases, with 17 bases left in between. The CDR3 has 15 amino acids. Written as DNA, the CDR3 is TGTGCCAGTATTATAGGACAGCTAGCTAACTATGGCTACACCTTC. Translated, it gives CASIIGQLANYGYTF.

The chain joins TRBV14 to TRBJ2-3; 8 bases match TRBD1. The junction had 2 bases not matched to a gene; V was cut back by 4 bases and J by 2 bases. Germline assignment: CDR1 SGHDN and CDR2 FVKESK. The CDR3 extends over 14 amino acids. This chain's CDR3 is CASSRDRLTDTQYF. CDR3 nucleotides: TGTGCCAGCAGCCGGGACAGGCTCACAGATACGCAGTATTTT.

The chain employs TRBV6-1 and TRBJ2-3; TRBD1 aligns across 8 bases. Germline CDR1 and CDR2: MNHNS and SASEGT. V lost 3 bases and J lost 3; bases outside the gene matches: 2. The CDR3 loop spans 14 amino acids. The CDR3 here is CASSEDRVTDTQYF. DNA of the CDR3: TGTGCCAGCAGTGAGGACAGGGTAACAGATACGCAGTATTTT.

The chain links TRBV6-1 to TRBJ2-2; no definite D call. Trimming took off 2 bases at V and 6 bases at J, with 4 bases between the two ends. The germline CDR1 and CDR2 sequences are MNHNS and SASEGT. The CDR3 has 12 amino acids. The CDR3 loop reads CASSESPGELFF. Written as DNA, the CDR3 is TGTGCCAGCAGTGAAAGCCCCGGGGAGCTGTTTTTT.

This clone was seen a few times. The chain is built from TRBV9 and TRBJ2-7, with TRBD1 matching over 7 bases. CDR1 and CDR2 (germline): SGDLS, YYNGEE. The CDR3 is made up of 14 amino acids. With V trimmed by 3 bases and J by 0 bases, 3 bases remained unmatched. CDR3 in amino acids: CASSAWDSSYEQYF. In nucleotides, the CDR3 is TGTGCCAGCAGCGCTTGGGACAGCTCCTACGAGCAGTACTTC.

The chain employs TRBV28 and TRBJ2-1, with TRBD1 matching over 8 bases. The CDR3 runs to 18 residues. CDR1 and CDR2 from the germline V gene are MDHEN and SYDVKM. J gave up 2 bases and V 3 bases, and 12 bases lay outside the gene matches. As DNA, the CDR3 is TGTGCCAGCAGTTTTAGCAGGGGGCAGGAAAGGACCTACAATGAGCAGTTCTTC. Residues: CASSFSRGQERTYNEQFF.

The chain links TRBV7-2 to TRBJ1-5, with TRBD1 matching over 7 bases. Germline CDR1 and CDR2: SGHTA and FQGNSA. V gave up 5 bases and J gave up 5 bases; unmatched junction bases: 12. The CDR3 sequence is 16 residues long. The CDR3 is CASSPQAFQGDQPQHF. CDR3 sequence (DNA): TGTGCCAGCAGCCCCCAAGCCTTCCAGGGGGATCAGCCCCAGCATTTT.

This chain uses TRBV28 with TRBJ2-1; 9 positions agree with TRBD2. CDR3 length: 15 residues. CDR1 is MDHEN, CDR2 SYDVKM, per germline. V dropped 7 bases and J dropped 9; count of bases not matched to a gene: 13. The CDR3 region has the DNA TGTGCCAGCATTCCTAGCGGGACCGGAGCTTCTGAGCAGTTCTTC. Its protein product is CASIPSGTGASEQFF.

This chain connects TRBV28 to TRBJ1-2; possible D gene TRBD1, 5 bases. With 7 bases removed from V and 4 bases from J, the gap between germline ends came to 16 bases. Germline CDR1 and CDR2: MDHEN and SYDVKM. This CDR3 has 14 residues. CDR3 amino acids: CASTKWGGPYGYTF. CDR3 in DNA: TGTGCCAGCACCAAATGGGGGGGACCCTATGGCTACACCTTC.

Here the CDR3 DNA reads TGCGCCAGCAGCCAAGTGAAAGTACGAGATGAGCAGTTCTTC. It is translated as CASSQVKVRDEQFF. This rearrangement joins TRBV4-1 to TRBJ2-1; no definite D call. The CDR3 has 14 residues. V lost 1 base to trimming and J lost 8 bases, with 12 bases between them. Germline-derived CDR1 and CDR2 are MGHRA and YSYEKL.

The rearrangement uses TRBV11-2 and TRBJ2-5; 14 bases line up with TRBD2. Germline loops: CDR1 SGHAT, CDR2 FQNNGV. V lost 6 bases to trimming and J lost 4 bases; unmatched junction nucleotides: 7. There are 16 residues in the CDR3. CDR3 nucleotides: TGTGCCAGCAGTCTAGGGGGACTAGCGGGGGCAGAGACCCAGTACTTC. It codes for CASSLGGLAGAETQYF.

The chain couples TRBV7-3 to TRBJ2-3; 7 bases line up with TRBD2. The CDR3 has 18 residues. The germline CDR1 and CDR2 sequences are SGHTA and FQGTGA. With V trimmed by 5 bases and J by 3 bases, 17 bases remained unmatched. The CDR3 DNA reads TGTGCCAGCAGCCCGCCGAGCGGCGGGAGAGTAGGTACAGATACGCAGTATTTT. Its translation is CASSPPSGGRVGTDTQYF.

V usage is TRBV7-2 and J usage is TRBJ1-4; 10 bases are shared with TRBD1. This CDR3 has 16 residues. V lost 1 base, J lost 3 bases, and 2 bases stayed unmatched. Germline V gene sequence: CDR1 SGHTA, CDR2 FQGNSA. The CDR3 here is CASSLGGQGSNEKLFF. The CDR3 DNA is TGTGCCAGCAGCTTAGGGGGACAGGGGTCTAATGAAAAACTGTTTTTT. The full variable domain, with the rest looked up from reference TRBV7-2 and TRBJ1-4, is GAGVSQSPSNKVTEKGKDVELRCDPISGHTALYWYRQSLGQGLEFLIYFQGNSAPDKSGLPSDRFSAERTGGSVSTLTIQRTQQEDSAVYLCASSLGGQGSNEKLFFGSGTQLSVL.

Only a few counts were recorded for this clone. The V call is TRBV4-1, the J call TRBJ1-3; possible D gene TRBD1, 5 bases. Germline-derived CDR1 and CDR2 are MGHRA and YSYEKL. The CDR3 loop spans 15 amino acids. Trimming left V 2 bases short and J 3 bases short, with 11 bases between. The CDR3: CASSQRAGLGNTIYF. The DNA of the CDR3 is TGCGCCAGCAGCCAAAGGGCAGGGCTTGGAAACACCATATATTTT.